This is a list of T cell receptor beta chains from one sample in a study of T cells after yellow fever vaccination. MiXCR, applied by TCRdb to the 5' RACE reads, yields one record per CDR3 protein. The table includes about 150,000 distinct CDR3 sequences, 6.6% detected once. The sample was CD4+ T cells sorted from PBMCs, taken 10 days after the yellow fever booster vaccination. These receptors were collected from a man aged 25 to 40 who received the YFV17D yellow fever vaccine. Both conserved end residues are part of each CDR3. A D gene is named only where the DNA matches it firmly. Clone size is given for some rows only: seen once, a few or many times, or a class if the clone is expanded.

>12|TRBJ2-4|many|.|TRBV7-2
CASSSSWTYPVF
TGTGCCAGCAGCTCCTCATGGACTTATCCTGTATTC
>12|TRBJ2-1|many|.|TRBV7-7
CASSLSGNEQFF
TGTGCTAGCAGTCTAAGCGGCAATGAGCAGTTCTTC
>14|TRBJ1-5|many|.|TRBV20-1
CSASGGASNQPQHF
TGCAGTGCTAGCGGAGGGGCTAGCAATCAGCCCCAGCATTTT
>16|TRBJ1-6|few|.|TRBV4-3
CASSQDWKGLSSPLHF
TGCGCCAGCAGCCAAGACTGGAAGGGACTAAGTTCACCCCTCCACTTT
>14|TRBJ1-2|.|.|TRBV7-9
CASSLVADRYGYTF
TGTGCCAGCAGCTTAGTAGCAGATCGCTATGGCTACACCTTC
>13|TRBJ2-1|many|TRBD2|TRBV7-7
CASSGGGGRKQFF
TGTGCCAGCAGCGGCGGGGGTGGGCGGAAGCAGTTCTTC
>14|TRBJ1-3|many|TRBD1|TRBV6-5
CASRGSGQLNTIYF
TGTGCCAGCAGGGGCTCGGGACAGTTAAACACCATATATTTT
>13|TRBJ2-5|.|.|TRBV30
CAWSVERMGYSHF
TGTGCCTGGAGTGTAGAAAGAATGGGATACAGCCACTTC
>15|TRBJ2-2|few|TRBD2|TRBV4-3
CASSQDSGDTGELFF
TGCGCCAGCAGCCAAGATAGCGGGGACACCGGGGAGCTGTTTTTT
>22|TRBJ2-5|many|TRBD2|TRBV4-2
CASSQVDITAGLAGGNQETQYF
TGTGCCAGCAGCCAAGTTGATATAACTGCGGGACTAGCGGGGGGGAACCAAGAGACCCAGTACTTC
>15|TRBJ2-7|many|.|TRBV20-1
CSAINRAEENYEQYF
TGCAGTGCTATCAACAGGGCCGAGGAAAACTACGAGCAGTACTTC
>13|TRBJ2-3|many|.|TRBV5-1
CASSFLRTDTQYF
TGCGCCAGCAGCTTCTTACGCACAGATACGCAGTATTTT
>14|TRBJ2-1|many|.|TRBV20-1
CSARTRSSYNEQFF
TGCAGTGCTAGAACACGGAGCTCCTACAATGAGCAGTTCTTC
>15|TRBJ1-2|few|.|TRBV20-1
CSARRVVGGLYGYTF
TGCAGTGCTAGAAGAGTCGTTGGGGGACTCTATGGCTACACCTTC
>12|TRBJ2-5|.|TRBD1|TRBV30
CAWGTAQETQYF
TGTGCCTGGGGGACAGCACAAGAGACCCAGTACTTC
>16|TRBJ2-1|many|TRBD2|TRBV7-6
CASSETSGSAYNEQFF
TGTGCCAGCAGCGAGACTAGCGGGAGTGCATACAATGAGCAGTTCTTC
>13|TRBJ2-2|many|.|TRBV5-1
CASSNANTGELFF
TGCGCCAGCAGCAACGCGAACACCGGGGAGCTGTTTTTT
>14|TRBJ2-7|many|.|TRBV5-1
CASSLGAEHYEQYF
TGCGCCAGCAGCTTGGGTGCGGAGCACTACGAGCAGTACTTC
>14|TRBJ2-7|many|.|TRBV7-9
CASKGVGISYEQYF
TGTGCCAGCAAAGGTGTAGGCATTTCCTACGAGCAGTACTTC
>16|TRBJ2-1|.|.|TRBV10-3
CAISERAPNGDNEQFF
TGTGCCATCAGTGAGAGGGCCCCCAATGGCGACAATGAGCAGTTCTTC
>15|TRBJ2-3|many|.|TRBV6-2/TRBV6-3
CASVDSVTSTDTQYF
TGTGCCAGTGTGGACAGCGTGACGAGCACAGATACGCAGTATTTT
>13|TRBJ1-6|many|.|TRBV20-1
CSASNRVNSPLHF
TGCAGTGCTAGCAACAGGGTTAATTCACCCCTCCACTTT
>15|TRBJ2-5|many|.|TRBV5-1
CASSLGDTTGGSQYF
TGCGCCAGCAGCTTGGGCGACACAACTGGGGGGAGCCAGTACTTC
>12|TRBJ2-5|many|.|TRBV20-1
CSAPHGQGTQYF
TGCAGTGCTCCGCACGGCCAGGGGACCCAGTACTTC
>16|TRBJ2-1|many|TRBD2|TRBV4-2
CASSLRAGGPGNEQFF
TGTGCCAGCAGCCTAAGAGCGGGAGGGCCCGGCAATGAGCAGTTCTTC
>17|TRBJ2-3|many|.|TRBV4-3
CASSQQPAARGTDTQYF
TGCGCCAGCAGCCAACAGCCCGCTGCCAGGGGCACAGATACGCAGTATTTT
>13|TRBJ2-7|many|TRBD1|TRBV5-1
CASSGTVAYEQYF
TGCGCCAGCTCCGGGACAGTTGCCTACGAGCAGTACTTC
>14|TRBJ1-1|.|.|TRBV19
CASSITGPNTEAFF
TGTGCCAGTAGTATCACAGGGCCGAACACTGAAGCTTTCTTT